This TCR beta chain derives from a study of T-cell memory formation after mild COVID-19. TCRdb called the 5' RACE reads again in MiXCR, with one record for every CDR3 protein. The data contain some 290,000 distinct CDR3 sequences, under 20% of them singletons. Germline trimming cut 1 base from V and 2 bases from J; bases unmatched to any gene: 5. The CDR3 loop spans 15 amino acids. Germline V gene sequence: CDR1 SGHVS, CDR2 FQNEAQ. The sequence was obtained from a young man who had mild COVID-19 (a few samples of this study predate the infection). Cell type and time point are not known. The sample taken for sequencing was PBMCs or a T cell subset sorted from them (not recorded which). The V call is TRBV7-8, the J call TRBJ2-7; 7 bases map to TRBD2. CDR3 sequence: CASSLVSSGTYEQYV. For the CDR3, the DNA is TGTGCCAGCAGCTTAGTTTCTAGCGGCACCTACGAGCAGTACGTC.